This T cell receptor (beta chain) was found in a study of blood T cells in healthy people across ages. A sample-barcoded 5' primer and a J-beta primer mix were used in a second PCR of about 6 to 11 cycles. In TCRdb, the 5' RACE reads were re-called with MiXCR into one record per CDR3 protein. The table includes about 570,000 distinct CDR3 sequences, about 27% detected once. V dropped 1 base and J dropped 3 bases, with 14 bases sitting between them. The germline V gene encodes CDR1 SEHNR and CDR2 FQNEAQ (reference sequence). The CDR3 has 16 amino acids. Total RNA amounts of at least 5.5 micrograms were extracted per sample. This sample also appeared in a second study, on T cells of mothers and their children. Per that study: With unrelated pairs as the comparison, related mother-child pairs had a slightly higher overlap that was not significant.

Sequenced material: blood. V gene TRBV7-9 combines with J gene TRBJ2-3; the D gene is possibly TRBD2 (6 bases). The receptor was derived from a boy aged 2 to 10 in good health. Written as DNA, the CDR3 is TGTGCCAGCAGCTTAGGACTAGTCCTGGGAACAGATACGCAGTATTTT. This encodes CASSLGLVLGTDTQYF.